This TCR beta chain was captured in a study of CD8 T cells in ankylosing spondylitis. Study conclusions and caveats: About 8 highly homologous variants made up a TCR beta motif, and this motif appeared characteristic of ankylosing spondylitis blood. Some motif variants had been reported before (in reactive arthritis synovial fluid and blood). Relatively rare in peripheral blood, disease-linked clones were also CD8+.

Making the TCR beta libraries involved quantitative 5'-RACE with molecular barcodes. TCRdb recomputed calls from the 5' RACE reads with MiXCR, one row per CDR3 protein. The sample records a few hundred thousand distinct CDR3 sequences, around 20% being singletons. With regard to this clonotype: The antigen remains undetermined.

This CDR3 has 14 amino acids. Trimming took 6 bases from V and 9 from J; bases not matched to a gene: 12. Germline CDR1 and CDR2: MNHNS and SASEGT. The sequenced material came from blood, either unsorted or a sorted T cell fraction (not recorded which). This sequence was found in a male donor with ankylosing spondylitis or in good health (not recorded which). This chain uses TRBV6-1 with TRBJ2-7; 9 bases fit TRBD1. The CDR3 region has the DNA TGTGCCAGCAGCGTTGGGACAGGGCCCACTGGGCAGTACGTC. Amino acids: CASSVGTGPTGQYV.